This T cell receptor (beta chain) is drawn from a study of shared clonotypes between healthy human individuals (dated by TCRdb to the early 2020s). Background for the entire study: The cohort comprised a couple of women and a few men aged 18 to 49 years. Per donor, three plates each were used for CD4 naive and CD4 memory, two for CD8 naive, and one for CD8 memory. To estimate repertoire size and how much clonotype sharing occurs between individuals, the study deeply sequenced the blood TCR repertoires of about five healthy adults. To increase sequencing depth and limit assay-specific biases, TCR repertoire library preparation and sequencing were carried out by different laboratories using diverse techniques. Leukapheresis yielded between about 0.9 and 8.9 billion PBMCs per donor. Broader findings and caveats from the paper: Even with the large sequencing depth, rarefaction of the sorted-subset datasets indicated that sequencing was incomplete. Pairwise subsampling indicated that sequencing depth was expected to affect the degree of clonotype sharing among donors. The genetic and exposure-history diversity represented was limited by the small number of donors. When several donors were compared, the shared fraction of clonotypes was about 5.2% for naive CD4, 3.5% to 4% for naive CD8, roughly 2.5% for memory CD4, and approximately 0.4% for memory CD8. Larger estimated clonotype richness was generally found for naive subsets than for memory subsets. Higher generation probabilities were observed for clonotypes shared by all four sorted-subset donors than for non-shared clonotypes. Sampling was restricted to blood, and TCR repertoires in tissue are likely to differ from TCR repertoires in blood.

TCR CDR3 regions were amplified from genomic DNA by multiplex PCR using the deep immunoSEQ assay. Extracted genomic DNA from each cell subset was spread evenly across all wells of several immunoSEQ 96-well plates, with each plate serving as a replicate. For sorted subsets, each replicate PCR was loaded with about 0.2 ug genomic DNA, equivalent to 25,000 to 35,000 T cell genomes. Purified libraries were quantified with a Qubit 3.0 fluorometer, sized on a Bioanalyzer 2100, and re-quantified with the KAPA Library Quantification kit. A separate single-read 150-cycle Illumina NextSeq 550 flow cell was used to sequence each immunoSEQ 96-well plate. Turning to the authors' computational methods: Because the immunoSEQ output included only junctional sequences and no quality scores, the filtering could not be the same as the filtering used for full-length reads. Sequences were annotated with PyIR, a Python wrapper for IgBLAST v1.9, using IMGT germline references to assign V/J genes and CDR3. Reads with weak V/J assignments (E-value above 1e-6), missing CDR3, stop codons, out-of-frame junctions, or ambiguous translated residues were removed. A V3J clonotype was defined by an identical inferred V gene, J gene, and CDR3 amino acid sequence. The percentage overlap between two repertoires was calculated by dividing the number of shared unique clonotypes by the size of the smaller repertoire. Three approaches were used to assess repertoire richness: RTK rarefaction, the Chao1 estimator, and Recon v2.1 estimates of unobserved clonotypes. Generation probabilities were computed with OLGA for all TCRbeta clonotypes obtained by the gDNA method from a few donors. What TCRdb holds here is the immuneACCESS table cut down to in-frame rearrangements. Part of the clones is not present; checked against another copy, under half of the missing clones reflect an unresolved V gene, and the others are unexplained. That table gives V, J and clone size, and the DNA gave D and trimming. Here the sample has hundreds of thousands of clones; roughly 70% occur a single time. The ten largest make up less than 2% of the sample.

Including the terminal cysteine and phenylalanine, the CDR3 comprises 15 residues. Only the CDR3 region is kept as DNA, spanning 45 bases read in frame from base 1. The CDR1 and CDR2 encoded by the germline V gene are SQVTM and ANQGSEA. V loses 5 bases at its end and J loses 2 bases; junction bases beyond the gene matches: 5. Remarks on this clone: There is no known antigen for this receptor. It has no much larger one-base neighbor in the sample; base qualities were not kept.

Healthy HIV-negative adults with no recently reported acute infections or vaccinations were included as donors. Every donor was a Caucasian adult living in Nashville, Tennessee, USA. CD4+ T cells were enriched by magnetic negative selection, after which naive cells were positively selected on CD45RA and the negative fraction was taken as the memory subset. After blood collection by leukapheresis, PBMCs were isolated using Ficoll-Histopaque density gradient centrifugation and then cryopreserved in the vapor phase of liquid nitrogen. Purity and quantity of every magnetically sorted T cell population were checked by analytical flow cytometry. Each sorted fraction had its genomic DNA isolated and then quantified by UV absorbance on a Nanodrop 2000c.

Source material: memory CD4+ T cells sorted from blood. The cell subset or site tag for this specimen amounts to: CD45RA-negative fraction. Recombination connected TRBV29-1 to TRBJ2-5, and 13 junctional nucleotides match TRBD2. This TCR was sampled from a woman aged 25-40 years in good health. The CDR3 sequence is CSVKTSGRTQETQYF. The DNA reads TGCAGCGTTAAGACTAGCGGGAGGACTCAAGAGACCCAGTACTTC.